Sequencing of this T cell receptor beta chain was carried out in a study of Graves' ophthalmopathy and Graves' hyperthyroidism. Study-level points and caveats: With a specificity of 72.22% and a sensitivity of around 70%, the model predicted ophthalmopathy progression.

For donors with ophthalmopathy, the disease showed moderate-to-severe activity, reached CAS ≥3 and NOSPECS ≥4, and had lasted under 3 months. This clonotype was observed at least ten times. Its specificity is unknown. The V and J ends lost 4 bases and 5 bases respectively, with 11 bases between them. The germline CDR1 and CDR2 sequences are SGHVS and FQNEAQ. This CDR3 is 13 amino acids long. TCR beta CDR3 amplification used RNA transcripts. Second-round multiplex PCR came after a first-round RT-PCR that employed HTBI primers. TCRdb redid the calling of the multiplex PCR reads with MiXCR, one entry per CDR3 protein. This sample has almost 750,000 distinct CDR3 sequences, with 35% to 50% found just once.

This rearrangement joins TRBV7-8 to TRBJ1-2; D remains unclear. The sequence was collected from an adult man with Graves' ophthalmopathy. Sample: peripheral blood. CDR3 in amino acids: CASSSEDLYGYTF. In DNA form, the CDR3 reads TGTGCCAGCAGCTCCGAGGACCTTTATGGCTACACCTTC.